One and the same sample provided the 9 T cell receptor beta chains below, sequenced in a study of molecular identifiers for immune sequencing clone quantification. One entry per CDR3 protein results from TCRdb running MiXCR on the PCR reads. The sample consists of about 640,000 distinct CDR3 sequences, 20% of them appearing once. Sequenced material: naive CD8+ T cells from blood, with Jurkat cell RNA spiked in. The subset denotes: FACS-sorted CD8+CD4-CCR7+CD45RA+ naive T cells. These receptors all stem from a human donor in good health. Some libraries in this study had Jurkat cell RNA spiked in.

A few counts support this clonotype. The J gene is TRBJ1-4, the V gene TRBV9; a weak D match, TRBD1 (6 bases). The CDR3 runs 14 residues. Germline CDR1 and CDR2: SGDLS and YYNGEE. The V and J ends lost 0 bases and 8 bases respectively, with 11 bases between them. The CDR3 DNA reads TGTGCCAGCAGCGTAGACAGGGCTGGGGAAAAACTGTTTTTT. The encoded protein is CASSVDRAGEKLFF.

The chain is built from TRBV2 and TRBJ2-1; D ambiguous. Per the germline V gene, CDR1 is SNHLY and CDR2 is FYNNEI. The CDR3 consists of 13 residues. V lost 4 bases and J 7 bases, leaving 11 bases between the germline ends. CDR3 residues: CASSGSKWNEQFF. Written as DNA, the CDR3 is TGTGCCAGCAGTGGTTCTAAGTGGAATGAGCAGTTCTTC.

Note on this clonotype: A read error may explain this, as a much larger clone is one base away. The chain recombines TRBV7-3 with TRBJ1-6; weak D call: TRBD1 (5 bases). V lost 2 bases, J lost 0 bases, and 20 bases lay in between. This CDR3 is built from 20 residues. CDR1 is SGHTA and CDR2 is FQGTGA in the germline V gene. In nucleotides, the CDR3 is TGTGCCAGCAGCTTAGACCGCCTGGAGACAGAGTTCTCCTATAATTCACCCCTCCACTTT. This codes for CASSLDRLETEFSYNSPLHF. The complete variable domain, with remaining parts taken from reference TRBV7-3 and TRBJ1-6, reads GAGVSQTPSNKVTEKGKYVELRCDPISGHTALYWYRQSLGQGPEFLIYFQGTGAADDSGLPNDRFFAVRPEGSVSTLKIQRTERGDSAVYLCASSLDRLETEFSYNSPLHFGNGTRLTVT.

There are many counts of this clonotype. This rearrangement joins TRBV27 to TRBJ2-3; 9 bases agree with TRBD2. This CDR3 spans 15 amino acids. The germline V gene has CDR1 MNHEY and CDR2 SMNVEV (reference sequence). Unmatched junction bases numbered 7, after V lost 6 bases and J lost 3 bases. CDR3 loop: CASRLHSGSTDTQYF. The CDR3, as DNA: TGTGCCAGCAGGCTCCATAGCGGGAGTACAGATACGCAGTATTTT.

This clonotype showed up just a few times. The V gene is TRBV7-6, the J gene TRBJ2-7; 14 bases align to TRBD2. V shed 5 bases, J shed 6 bases, and the junction held 15 bases outside the gene matches. Germline assignment: CDR1 SGHVS and CDR2 FNYEAQ. The length of the CDR3 is 18 residues. CDR3 DNA sequence: TGTGCCAGCAGCACGTCTCCCGGGACTAGCGGGGGTCCGGTCGAGCAGTACTTC. This translates into CASSTSPGTSGGPVEQYF.

This clonotype was detected many times. This chain connects TRBV27 to TRBJ2-3; D may correspond to TRBD1 or TRBD2 (5 bases each). Germline-derived CDR1 and CDR2 are MNHEY and SMNVEV (reference sequence). V gave up 0 bases and J gave up 2 bases, with 12 bases separating them. This CDR3 is built from 16 residues. The CDR3 coding sequence is TGTGCCAGCAGTTTATCAGGGGACCCCTACACAGATACGCAGTATTTT. Translated, it gives CASSLSGDPYTDTQYF.

In the case of this clonotype: This may be a read error, as it is one base from a much larger clone. The chain links TRBV7-9 to TRBJ2-1; TRBD2 aligns across 10 bases. Per the germline V gene, CDR1 is SEHNR and CDR2 is FQNEAQ (reference sequence). The CDR3 length is 19 residues. The CDR3 loop is CANSLLLAGTPSSYNEQFF. CDR3 sequence (DNA): TGTGCCAACAGCTTATTACTAGCGGGGACGCCTAGCTCCTACAATGAGCAGTTCTTC.

There are many counts of this clonotype. The chain carries TRBV20-1 and TRBJ2-3; possibly TRBD2 for D (6 bases). Trimming took off 3 bases at V and 3 bases at J, with 10 bases between the two ends. The CDR3 has 13 residues. Germline V gene lookup returns CDR1 DFQATT and CDR2 SNEGSKA (reference sequence). Here the CDR3 reads CSASGSWTDTQYF. In DNA form, the CDR3 reads TGCAGTGCTAGCGGGAGTTGGACAGATACGCAGTATTTT.

This clonotype was observed a few times. V usage is TRBV29-1 and J usage is TRBJ2-1; TRBD2 matches at 8 bases. The V gene end was trimmed by 3 bases and the J gene end by 6 bases; junction bases not matched to a gene: 4. Germline loops: CDR1 SQVTM, CDR2 ANQGSEA. This CDR3 has 13 amino acids. CDR3 sequence: CSVDSGGGNEQFF. The CDR3 DNA reads as TGCAGCGTTGATTCGGGAGGGGGCAATGAGCAGTTCTTC.